These T cell receptor delta chains were read from a single sample in a study of gamma-delta T cells after stem cell transplantation. TCRdb reapplied CATT to the RT-PCR reads. The data show over 2,000 delta-chain clones, around 21% seen once. The material sequenced was gamma-delta T cells. Receptor source: a human donor. It is not recorded whose cells these are; they may come from a transplant donor. Each CDR3 is given with its conserved first and last residue. A D gene is named only where the DNA matches it firmly. Only some rows state a clone size, as once, few, many or a class for expanded clones.

clone_size	v_call	j_call	d_call	cdr3_nt	cdr3_aa
NA	TRDV1	TRDJ4	NA	TGTGCTCTTGGGGGGACCCTCCCCTTTTTTTCCAGCCTTTTCCGCCCTGAGACCTCCGCTAGACCCCTGATCTTT	CALGGTLPFFSSLFRPETSARPLIF
few	TRDV2	TRDJ1	NA	TGTGCCTGTGACACAGTACTGAGACGCACCGATAACCTCATCTTT	CACDTVLRRTDNLIF
few	TRDV2	TRDJ3	TRDD3	TGTGCCTGTGACACCGTAATGGGGGATATGAGCTCCTGGGACACCCGACAGATGTTTTTC	CACDTVMGDMSSWDTRQMFF
NA	TRDV2	TRDJ1	TRDD3	TGTGCCTGTGACAGTACTGGGGGATCAGGTTTCGGGCCCGATAAACTCATCTTT	CACDSTGGSGFGPDKLIF
few	TRDV1	TRDJ1	NA	TGTGCTCTTGGGGAGCTTGTCTTTTTGAGAATGGGGGTCTCCGATAAACTCATCTTT	CALGELVFLRMGVSDKLIF
few	TRAV29/DV5	TRDJ1	TRDD3	TGTGCAGCAAGGCTCACCGGGGGCCTAAATTTTTTTTCCTACGTTCAGAACTGGGGGATACGCGTATCCGATGTGGGGGAGAGCGATAAACTCATCTTT	CAARLTGGLNFFSYVQNWGIRVSDVGESDKLIF
NA	TRDV1	TRDJ1	TRDD3	TGTGCTCTTGGGGAAGTCCGGTCCCACCCTCTCATTGTCTGGGGGATACTTGGGAGACTCACCCCCGATAAACTCATCTTT	CALGEVRSHPLIVWGILGRLTPDKLIF
few	TRDV2	TRDJ1	TRDD3	TGTGCCTGTGACGTGTTGGGGGGATATGAAGGCACAACCGATAAACTCACCTTT	CACDVLGGYEGTTDKLTF
few	TRDV1	TRDJ1	NA	TGTGCTCTTGGGGACCTTATCTTCCTACGACTGGGGAGTACCGATAAACTCATCTTT	CALGDLIFLRLGSTDKLIF
few	TRDV1	TRDJ1	NA	TGTGCTCTTGGGGCCTTTTTCCTCGGTGGTGGGGGTCCTTATAAACTCATCTTT	CALGAFFLGGGGPYKLIF
medium-sized	TRDV1	TRDJ1	NA	TGTGCTCTTGGGGGGGGGTTGGGTAAACTCATCTTT	CALGGGLGKLIF
few	TRDV1	TRDJ1	NA	TGTGCTCCTGGGGACCGAAGGCCTTCATGGCTGGGGACTTACACCGATAAACTCATCTTT	CAPGDRRPSWLGTYTDKLIF
few	TRDV1	TRDJ2	TRDD3	TGTGCTCTTGGGGAATTCCTTCTACTACTGGGATACCGGACCAGGGTTTTTCGTAATGATGCCTGTGGTAGTGCTTTGACAGCACAACTCTTCTTT	CALGEFLLLLGYRTRVFRNDACGSALTAQLFF
large	TRDV1	TRDJ1	NA	TGTGCTCTTGGGGCTTCCTCTCCCTACTGGAGGTACACCGATAAACTCATCTTT	CALGASSPYWRYTDKLIF
medium-sized	TRDV1	TRDJ1	NA	TGTGCTCTTGGGGAACCTCTAATACGCCTCAATCTTTACACCGATAAACTCATCTTT	CALGEPLIRLNLYTDKLIF
NA	TRDV1	TRDJ1	TRDD3	TGTGCTCTTGGGGAATCCGACAAGGGGCTGGGGGATCCTTGGGATAAACTCATCTTT	CALGESDKGLGDPWDKLIF
NA	TRDV1	TRDJ3	TRDD2	TGTGCTCTTGGGAGCTGCCTTCCTACGCGGGCCCTGTTTTTC	CALGSCLPTRALFF
few	TRDV3	TRDJ1	TRDD3	TGTGCCTTTCCTCGCCTTGGCTGGGGGATAGGCGGCGATAAACTCATCTTT	CAFPRLGWGIGGDKLIF
large	TRDV2	TRDJ1	TRDD3	TGTGCCTGTGACACCCTAAACTGGGGGATCTCACCCACTCCCGATAAACTCATCTTT	CACDTLNWGISPTPDKLIF
NA	TRDV1	TRDJ1	TRDD3	TGTGCTCTTGGGGGAAACTACCTAGTTTGGGGGATAAACACCGATAAACTCATCTTT	CALGGNYLVWGINTDKLIF
NA	TRDV1	TRDJ1	NA	TGTGCTCTTGGGGAAATCATTCCCGCTAAACTCATCTTT	CALGEIIPAKLIF
few	TRDV2	TRDJ1	NA	TGTGCCTGTGACACAATAAGGCCGGTGGCCATCAATACAGGTTATCAGATGGATAAACTCATCTTT	CACDTIRPVAINTGYQMDKLIF
few	TRDV1	TRDJ1	TRDD3	TGTGCTCTTGGGGAAGGGGTAGTTCCTCCTACTGGGGGAATAAGCCCCGATAAACTCATCTTT	CALGEGVVPPTGGISPDKLIF
few	TRDV3	TRDJ1	TRDD3	TGTGCCTTTATAAGGGCCCCCACGGGGGATACACCGGGGGATAAACTCATCTTT	CAFIRAPTGDTPGDKLIF
NA	TRDV3	TRDJ1	TRDD3	TGTGCCTCTCGGGAACATCGGGTGTACTGGGGGATAAACGATAAACTCATCTTT	CASREHRVYWGINDKLIF
few	TRDV1	TRDJ1	TRDD3	TGTGCTCTTGGGGAACGTCTTCCTTGCTTTTCGTACTGGGGGATACGTGGTAAACTCATCTTT	CALGERLPCFSYWGIRGKLIF
few	TRDV2	TRDJ1	TRDD3	TGTGCCTGTGACACCCTACTGGGGGATACTGCCACCGATAAACTCATCTTT	CACDTLLGDTATDKLIF
medium-sized	TRDV2	TRDJ1	TRDD3	TGTGCCTGTGACACCCTACTGGGGGATACCTACACCGATAAACTCATCTTT	CACDTLLGDTYTDKLIF
few	TRDV2	TRDJ1	NA	TGTGCCTGTGACACCGTACCATCTCGGGGCTCATTGGGAGTCGGTAAACTCATCTTT	CACDTVPSRGSLGVGKLIF
few	TRDV2	TRDJ3	TRDD3	TGTGCCTGTGACACCGTACTGGGGGATATGAGCTCCTGGGACACCCGACAGATGTTTTTC	CACDTVLGDMSSWDTRQMFF
NA	TRDV1	TRDJ4	TRDD2	TGTGCTCTTGGGGAACTAACACTCTTCCTACGTTTTCCGAGTCTGGATGCCAGACCCCTGATCTTT	CALGELTLFLRFPSLDARPLIF
NA	TRDV1	TRDJ1	TRDD3	TGTGCTCTTGGGGAACGGCCTTCCTACTTATACTGGGGGATACGGCCTTACACCGATAAACTCATCTTT	CALGERPSYLYWGIRPYTDKLIF
NA	TRDV1	TRDJ1	TRDD3	TGTGCTCTTGGGGACCAACCCCCTTTTCTTATCTACGGGGATACGTCCGATAAACTCATCTTT	CALGDQPPFLIYGDTSDKLIF
medium-sized	TRDV2	TRDJ1	TRDD3	TGTGCCTGTGACACCGGAGGCTGGGGGCCTACCGATAAACTCATCTTT	CACDTGGWGPTDKLIF
NA	TRDV2	TRDJ1	TRDD3	TGTGCCTGTGACACCGGGGACCTGGGGATACGTTCCGATAAACTCATCTTT	CACDTGDLGIRSDKLIF
NA	TRDV2	TRDJ1	TRDD3	TGTGCCTGTGACACTCTGGGGGATCTTTACACCGATAAACTCATCTTT	CACDTLGDLYTDKLIF
few	TRDV1	TRDJ1	TRDD3	TGTGCTCTTGGGGAACTACGAGGGTACTGGGGGATACGCTTCGTCCAGACCGATAAACTCATCTTT	CALGELRGYWGIRFVQTDKLIF
few	TRDV1	TRDJ1	TRDD3	TGTGCTCTTGGGGAACTAGGAGGATACTGGGGGATACTTGTAGCGTACACCGATAAACTCATCTTT	CALGELGGYWGILVAYTDKLIF
NA	TRDV1	TRDJ1	TRDD3	TGTGCTCTTGGGGAGGGCTCTACCTACGGCTGGTGGGGGACCCCTCACAACACCGATAAACTCATCTTT	CALGEGSTYGWWGTPHNTDKLIF
NA	TRDV2	TRDJ1	NA	TGTGCCTGTGACACCGTACCGAAGACCGATAAACTCATCTTT	CACDTVPKTDKLIF
few	TRDV1	TRDJ1	TRDD3	TGTGCTCTTGGGGAACTGGAGTTCCGAATTAGGATACGCTCATACGCCGATAAACTCATCTTT	CALGELEFRIRIRSYADKLIF
few	TRDV1	TRDJ1	NA	TGTGCTCTTGGGGAACCTCCCCTTCCTACGGACTTTCGGTACTGGGGGAACCCCGCGGGAACCGATAAACTCATCTTT	CALGEPPLPTDFRYWGNPAGTDKLIF
few	TRDV1	TRDJ1	TRDD3	TGTGCTCTTGGGGACCCTTTCCTTAGTGTGGGGGATGACACCGATAAACTCATCTTT	CALGDPFLSVGDDTDKLIF
NA	TRDV1	TRDJ1	TRDD3	TGTGCTCTTGGGGCACTTATCCCTCTGTACTGGGGGATAACTCCTTCCACCGATAAACTCATCTTT	CALGALIPLYWGITPSTDKLIF
NA	TRDV3	TRDJ1	NA	TGTGCCTTCAAGGGGATTGGAGAGCCCGATAAACTCATCTTT	CAFKGIGEPDKLIF
once	TRDV1	TRDJ3	TRDD3	TGTGCTCTTGGGGAACTCCGATATTTCCAGCCTCTGGGGCCCCTTCTTACTGGGGGATACCAGTCCTCCAAGTCCTGGGACACCCGACAGATGTTTTTC	CALGELRYFQPLGPLLTGGYQSSKSWDTRQMFF
few	TRDV2	TRDJ1	TRDD3	TGTGCCTGTGACACCGTGAAGCCCATCATGCTGGGGGATAGCCATAAGATCGATAAACTCATCTTT	CACDTVKPIMLGDSHKIDKLIF
NA	TRAV29/DV5	TRDJ1	NA	TGTGCAGCAAGCGGCCTGAACTCGGGGATCTTGTACACCGATAAACTCATCTTT	CAASGLNSGILYTDKLIF
NA	TRDV1	TRDJ1	NA	TGTGCTCTTGGGGGCCCCTTCCTACGGTTGTACTGGGGGAGTTCCCCGTACACCGATAAACTCATCTTT	CALGGPFLRLYWGSSPYTDKLIF
NA	TRDV1	TRDJ1	NA	TGTGCTCTTGGGATCCTTCCTCTCTGGGGTTCCCATAACACCGATAAACTCATCTTT	CALGILPLWGSHNTDKLIF
few	TRDV2	TRDJ1	TRDD3	TGTGCCTGTGACACGGGGGATTACACCGATAAACTCATCTTT	CACDTGDYTDKLIF
NA	TRDV3	TRDJ1	TRDD3	TGTGCCTTCGCGTTCCTACGTCTGTACTGGGGGATACAAAGCGATAAACTCATCTTT	CAFAFLRLYWGIQSDKLIF
NA	TRDV1	TRDJ1	NA	TGTGCTCTTGGGGATTGGCCAGGAACCCCCTACACCGATAAACTCATCTTT	CALGDWPGTPYTDKLIF
few	TRDV1	TRDJ1	NA	TGTGCTCTTGGGGCCTCCTTCCTACCGTACTGGGGGATCCAGTACACCGATAAACTCATCTTT	CALGASFLPYWGIQYTDKLIF
NA	TRDV1	TRDJ1	NA	TGTGCTCTTGGGTTTGCCCATTCCTACGTTTTATACTGGGGGTCCCCAAACCCGAACACCGATAAACTCATCTTT	CALGFAHSYVLYWGSPNPNTDKLIF
few	TRDV2	TRDJ3	TRDD3	TGTGCCTGTGACCGGGGGGATAGATCCTGGGACACCCGACAGATGTTTTTC	CACDRGDRSWDTRQMFF
NA	TRDV1	TRDJ1	NA	TGTGCTCTTGGGGAACGGGAGGTTCCCATCCTTCCCCCACTATACTGTGTTTACACCGATAAACTCATCTTT	CALGEREVPILPPLYCVYTDKLIF